The source of this TCR beta chain is a study of blood T cells in healthy people across ages. This CDR3 is 15 amino acids long. Germline V gene lookup returns CDR1 DFQATT and CDR2 SNEGSKA (reference sequence). V lost 0 bases to trimming and J lost 7 bases; unmatched junction nucleotides: 7. Donors each provided around 9 milliliters of peripheral blood. A sample-barcoded 5' primer and a J-beta primer mix were used in a second PCR of roughly 6 to 11 cycles. Each TCR beta cDNA got a 12-nucleotide random molecular identifier. Via MiXCR, TCRdb re-called the 5' RACE reads, giving one row per CDR3 protein. The sample lists 550,000 to 700,000 distinct CDR3 sequences, roughly a quarter occurring once.

J is TRBJ2-1 and V is TRBV20-1; 9 nucleotides match TRBD2. The sequenced sample consisted of blood. The origin of this receptor is a woman in her 70s in good health. CDR3 DNA: TGCAGTGCTAGAGAAGCGGGGGGAGGTATGAATGAGCAGTTCTTC. It is translated as CSAREAGGGMNEQFF.